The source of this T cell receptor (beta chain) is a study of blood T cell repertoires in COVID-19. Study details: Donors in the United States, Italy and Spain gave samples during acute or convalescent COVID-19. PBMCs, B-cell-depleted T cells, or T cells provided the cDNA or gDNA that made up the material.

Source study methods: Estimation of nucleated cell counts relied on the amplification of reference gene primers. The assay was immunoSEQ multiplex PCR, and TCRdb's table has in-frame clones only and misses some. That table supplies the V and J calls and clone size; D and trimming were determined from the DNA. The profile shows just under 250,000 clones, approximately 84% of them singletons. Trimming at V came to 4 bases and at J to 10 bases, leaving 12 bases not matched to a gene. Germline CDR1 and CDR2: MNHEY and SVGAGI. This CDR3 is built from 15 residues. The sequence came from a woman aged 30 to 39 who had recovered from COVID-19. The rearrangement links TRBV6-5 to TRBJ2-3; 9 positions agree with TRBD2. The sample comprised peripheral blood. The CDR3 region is CASSLRRTSDEAQYF. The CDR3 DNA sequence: TGTGCCAGCAGTTTACGAAGGACTAGCGATGAGGCGCAGTATTTT.